The 9 T cell receptor beta chains given below trace back to one sample, sequenced in a study of T cells in Graves' hyperthyroidism and ophthalmopathy. Amplification yielded TCR beta CDR3 regions, with RNA transcripts as the source. A first-round RT-PCR of the TCR CDR3 used the HTBI primer set. TCRdb reprocessed the multiplex PCR reads via MiXCR and lists one record per CDR3 protein. Of about 600,000 distinct CDR3 sequences in the sample, about a sixth were seen once. Sequenced sample: blood. The receptors come from a woman aged 40 to 50 with Graves' ophthalmopathy.

CDR3 sequence reads: CSARAIAGPSYEQYF. The DNA for the CDR3 is TGCAGTGCTAGAGCAATTGCGGGACCCTCCTACGAGCAGTACTTC. The chain is built from TRBV20-1 and TRBJ2-7; D might be TRBD2 (6 bases). V was trimmed by 1 base and J by 0 bases, leaving 13 bases between them. The CDR3 loop spans 15 amino acids. The germline CDR1 and CDR2 sequences are DFQATT and SNEGSKA (reference sequence).

This sequence joins TRBV29-1 and TRBJ2-3, with D hard to call. The CDR3 runs 14 residues. Germline V lookup: CDR1 SQVTM, CDR2 ANQGSEA. V lost 4 bases and J 0 bases, leaving 11 bases between the germline ends. The CDR3 region has the DNA TGCAGCGTTGGATCAGCACGTAGCACAGATACGCAGTATTTT. Protein sequence: CSVGSARSTDTQYF.

The rearrangement joins TRBV2 to TRBJ1-2; possible D gene TRBD1, 5 bases. Germline V gene lookup returns CDR1 SNHLY and CDR2 FYNNEI. Trimming cost V 6 bases and J 9 bases, with 14 bases left between them. This CDR3 comprises 12 residues. The CDR3 spells CASRGTIYSYTF. The CDR3 DNA sequence: TGTGCCAGCAGAGGGACGATCTACAGCTACACCTTC.

This clonotype was counted ten times or more. V usage is TRBV20-1 and J usage is TRBJ2-3; D could derive from TRBD1 or TRBD2 (5 bases each). In germline, CDR1 is DFQATT, CDR2 SNEGSKA (reference sequence). The V end lost 0 bases, the J end lost 4 bases, and 14 bases lay between the germline ends. The CDR3 consists of 15 residues. This chain's CDR3 is CSARDGATRADTQYF. The CDR3 DNA reads as TGCAGTGCTAGAGATGGGGCAACGCGGGCAGATACGCAGTATTTT.

This clonotype occurred many times. The genes are TRBV9 and TRBJ2-1; possibly TRBD2 for D (6 bases). The V gene's germline CDR1 is SGDLS and CDR2 YYNGEE. Trimming stripped 1 base from V and 8 bases from J, with 19 bases between. This CDR3 comprises 16 residues. The DNA of the CDR3 is TGTGCCAGCAGCGTATTGACCGGGAGAGGTGGCGATGAGCAGTTCTTC. Amino acids: CASSVLTGRGGDEQFF.

The chain joins TRBV6-2 or TRBV6-3 to TRBJ2-3, with TRBD2 matching 9 bases. From germline, CDR1 is MNHEY and CDR2 SVGEGT. V shed 0 bases and J 2 bases; nucleotides not matched to a gene: 9. The CDR3 contains 18 residues. The CDR3, as DNA: TGTGCCAGCAGTTACTCGTCTCGGAGACTAGCGGCCACAGATACGCAGTATTTT. This gives the protein CASSYSSRRLAATDTQYF.

This clonotype was counted between two and nine times. V is TRBV7-3 and J is TRBJ1-1; 7 bases are a match to TRBD1. The germline V gene has CDR1 SGHTA and CDR2 FQGTGA. The CDR3 has 14 residues. With V trimmed by 1 base and J by 7 bases, 6 bases remained unmatched. CDR3 amino acids: CASSLRVGTDEAFF. The CDR3 coding sequence is TGTGCCAGCAGCTTAAGAGTAGGGACAGATGAAGCTTTCTTT.

The CDR3 region has the DNA TGCAGTGCTAGAAGGGAGGGGACCCCGGGCTATGAGCAGTTCTTC. Protein product: CSARREGTPGYEQFF. The gene calls are TRBV20-1 and TRBJ2-1, with TRBD2 matching 7 bases. The germline gives CDR1 DFQATT, CDR2 SNEGSKA (reference sequence). The length of the CDR3 is 15 residues. The J segment lost 8 bases and the V segment lost 2 bases, leaving 12 bases of the junction unmatched.

The genes are TRBV5-1 and TRBJ2-3; D gene ambiguous. V was trimmed by 1 base and J by 2 bases, leaving 11 bases between them. Germline assignment: CDR1 SGHRS and CDR2 YFSETQ. CDR3 size: 15 residues. The CDR3 protein is CASSLLGLTTDTQYF. Written as DNA, the CDR3 is TGCGCCAGCAGCTTGCTAGGGCTAACCACAGATACGCAGTATTTT.